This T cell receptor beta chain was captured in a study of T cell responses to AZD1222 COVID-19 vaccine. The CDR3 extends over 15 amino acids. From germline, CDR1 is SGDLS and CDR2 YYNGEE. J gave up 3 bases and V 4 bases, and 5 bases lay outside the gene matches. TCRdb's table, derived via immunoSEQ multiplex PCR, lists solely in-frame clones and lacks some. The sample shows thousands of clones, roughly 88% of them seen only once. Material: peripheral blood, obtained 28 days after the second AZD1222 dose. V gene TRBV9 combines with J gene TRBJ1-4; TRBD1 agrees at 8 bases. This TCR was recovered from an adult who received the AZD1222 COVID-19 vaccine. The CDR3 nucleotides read TGTGCCAGCAGCCCTCAGGGGGCAGCTAATGAAAAACTGTTTTTT. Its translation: CASSPQGAANEKLFF.